Listed below are T cell receptor beta chains from one sample, sequenced in a study of regulatory T cells in long-lasting Graves disease. Via MiXCR, TCRdb re-called the multiplex PCR reads, giving one row per CDR3 protein. The sample yields hundreds of thousands of distinct CDR3 sequences, over 15% seen once. The data also belong to a second study, concerning T cells in Graves' hyperthyroidism and ophthalmopathy.

Sequencing used peripheral blood mononuclear cells (PBMCs), obtained at new diagnosis, from a patient treated with antithyroid drugs. The source is a woman aged 30 to 39 with Graves disease. The CDR3 runs from the conserved cysteine through the conserved F or W. A D gene is named only where the DNA matches it firmly. Clone size is given for some rows only: seen once, a few or many times, or a class if the clone is expanded.

>TRBJ1-2|NA|TRBV3-1|many
CASSPPVGGVGYTF
TGTGCCAGCAGCCCCCCAGTTGGGGGCGTTGGCTACACCTTC
>TRBJ1-4|NA|TRBV11-1|NA
CASSFGRDGEKLFF
TGTGCCAGCAGCTTCGGCAGGGATGGAGAAAAACTGTTTTTT
>TRBJ2-3|TRBD2|TRBV12-3/TRBV12-4|few
CASSSLAWTSGSTDTQYF
TGTGCCAGCAGTTCCCTTGCTTGGACTAGCGGGAGCACAGATACGCAGTATTTT
>TRBJ2-7|TRBD1|TRBV2|many
CASGQGAYEQYF
TGTGCCAGCGGACAGGGGGCCTACGAGCAGTACTTC
>TRBJ2-7|TRBD1|TRBV5-1|many
CASSLQGDVYEQYF
TGCGCCAGCAGCCTTCAGGGGGATGTCTACGAGCAGTACTTC
>TRBJ2-6|NA|TRBV19|few
CASTGIGVSGANVLTF
TGTGCCAGCACAGGGATTGGAGTCTCTGGGGCCAACGTCCTGACTTTC
>TRBJ1-1|NA|TRBV9|few
CASSGGTAGTEAFF
TGTGCCAGCAGCGGGGGGACGGCCGGGACTGAAGCTTTCTTT
>TRBJ2-5|NA|TRBV5-1|many
CASSWDGRRPEETQYF
TGCGCCAGCAGCTGGGACGGCCGACGACCCGAAGAGACCCAGTACTTC
>TRBJ2-2|TRBD2|TRBV29-1|NA
CGGVATGELFF
TGCGGGGGGGTGGCCACCGGGGAGCTGTTTTTT
>TRBJ1-2|NA|TRBV25-1|NA
CASSGPGLRGYTF
TGTGCCAGCAGTGGGCCAGGGCTGCGAGGCTACACCTTC
>TRBJ2-7|TRBD2|TRBV20-1|many
CSAPTSGATNEQYF
TGCAGTGCTCCAACTAGCGGGGCCACCAACGAGCAGTACTTC
>TRBJ2-1|TRBD2|TRBV6-1|NA
CASSLLAEGSYNEQFF
TGTGCCAGCAGTCTCCTAGCGGAGGGCTCCTACAATGAGCAGTTCTTC
>TRBJ2-3|NA|TRBV20-1|NA
CSARVGASRTDTQYF
TGCAGTGCTAGAGTCGGCGCTTCTCGCACAGATACGCAGTATTTT
>TRBJ1-1|NA|TRBV5-1|many
CASSLVGASTEAFF
TGCGCCAGCAGCTTGGTGGGGGCTAGCACTGAAGCTTTCTTT
>TRBJ2-5|TRBD2|TRBV3-1|many
CASSQGKASGGGETQYF
TGTGCCAGCAGCCAAGGCAAGGCTAGCGGCGGGGGGGAGACCCAGTACTTC
>TRBJ2-4|NA|TRBV3-1|many
CASSQDRVVNIQYF
TGTGCCAGCAGCCAAGACAGGGTTGTGAACATTCAGTACTTC
>TRBJ1-1|TRBD1|TRBV6-5|many
CASSYGQGAEAFF
TGTGCCAGCAGTTACGGACAGGGGGCTGAAGCTTTCTTT
>TRBJ1-2|NA|TRBV11-2|many
CASSPPWGVKAGGYTF
TGTGCCAGCAGCCCCCCCTGGGGAGTTAAAGCTGGTGGCTACACCTTC
>TRBJ2-2|TRBD1|TRBV7-9|NA
CASSPDRGILNTGELFF
TGTGCCAGCAGCCCGGACAGGGGGATTTTGAACACCGGGGAGCTGTTTTTT
>TRBJ1-3|NA|TRBV25-1|NA
CASSGQGRPGNTIYF
TGTGCCAGCAGTGGGCAGGGGAGGCCTGGAAACACCATATATTTT
>TRBJ1-4|NA|TRBV28|many
CASKPTINEKLFF
TGTGCCAGCAAGCCGACAATCAATGAAAAACTGTTTTTT
>TRBJ2-2|TRBD2|TRBV7-9|few
CASSLKLAGVAGELFF
TGTGCCAGCAGCTTGAAACTAGCGGGAGTCGCCGGGGAGCTGTTTTTT
>TRBJ2-2|NA|TRBV5-1|few
CASSLAGDSPTRELFF
TGCGCCAGCAGCTTGGCCGGTGACAGCCCCACCCGGGAGCTGTTTTTT
>TRBJ1-5|NA|TRBV6-1|few
CASTAPGPPEGTNQPQHF
TGTGCCAGCACCGCTCCTGGACCACCCGAGGGCACCAATCAGCCCCAGCATTTT
>TRBJ1-2|TRBD1|TRBV19|NA
CASSLGTAPGSGYTF
TGTGCCAGTAGTCTCGGGACAGCCCCGGGCTCTGGCTACACCTTC
>TRBJ2-1|NA|TRBV19|few
CASSRDKGFRGYNEQFF
TGTGCCAGTAGCCGGGACAAGGGATTCAGGGGCTACAATGAGCAGTTCTTC
>TRBJ1-4|NA|TRBV9|NA
CASSVDGGGDEKLFF
TGTGCCAGCAGCGTAGACGGGGGCGGGGATGAAAAACTGTTTTTT
>TRBJ2-1|TRBD1|TRBV9|few
CASSVGDRLNEQFF
TGTGCCAGCAGCGTAGGGGACAGGCTAAATGAGCAGTTCTTC
>TRBJ2-7|NA|TRBV18|many
CASSPTPYEQYF
TGTGCCAGCTCACCGACCCCCTACGAGCAGTACTTC
>TRBJ1-1|NA|TRBV5-5|many
CASSLRGFGNTEAFF
TGTGCCAGCAGCTTGCGTGGGTTTGGGAACACTGAAGCTTTCTTT
>TRBJ2-1|NA|TRBV15|many
CATSRELYGYNEQFF
TGTGCCACCAGCAGAGAGTTATATGGCTACAATGAGCAGTTCTTC
>TRBJ1-2|TRBD1|TRBV27|few
CASSLTRTGGDTYGYTF
TGTGCCAGCAGTTTAACGAGAACAGGGGGCGATACATATGGCTACACCTTC
>TRBJ1-1|NA|TRBV6-1|many
CASRSTGSGNTEAFF
TGTGCCAGCAGATCAACCGGATCGGGGAACACTGAAGCTTTCTTT
>TRBJ2-1|TRBD2|TRBV28|NA
CASSLLAGGGAWDEQFF
TGTGCCAGCAGTTTGCTAGCGGGAGGCGGGGCTTGGGACGAGCAGTTCTTC
>TRBJ2-1|TRBD2|TRBV10-2|many
CASRGLAGEGYNEQFF
TGCGCCAGCAGAGGACTAGCGGGAGAGGGATACAATGAGCAGTTCTTC
>TRBJ2-5|TRBD2|TRBV30|few
CAWSGTSGRNSKTQYF
TGTGCCTGGAGTGGTACTAGCGGGAGGAATAGTAAGACCCAGTACTTC
>TRBJ1-2|NA|TRBV28|few
CASSFRGIRGYTF
TGTGCCAGCAGTTTCAGGGGTATTCGTGGCTACACCTTC
>TRBJ2-3|NA|TRBV9|once
CASSVTGRGPDTQYF
TGTGCCAGCAGCGTGACAGGAAGAGGCCCAGATACGCAGTATTTT
>TRBJ2-5|TRBD1|TRBV2|many
CASSLMGQGQETQYF
TGTGCCAGCAGTCTAATGGGACAGGGCCAAGAGACCCAGTACTTC
>TRBJ2-7|TRBD1|TRBV20-1|many
CSLRQGISYEQYF
TGCAGCCTTAGACAGGGGATCTCCTACGAGCAGTACTTC
>TRBJ2-1|NA|TRBV12-3/TRBV12-4|few
CASSPDINEQFF
TGTGCCAGCAGCCCCGACATAAATGAGCAGTTCTTC
>TRBJ2-2|NA|TRBV27|few
CASGLSEEVGELFF
TGTGCCAGCGGCCTTTCGGAGGAAGTCGGGGAGCTGTTTTTT
>TRBJ2-2|NA|TRBV5-1|many
CASSYSPGSTGELFF
TGCGCCAGCAGCTACTCACCGGGAAGCACCGGGGAGCTGTTTTTT
>TRBJ2-5|NA|TRBV5-4|many
CASSPGPGRNEPQETQYF
TGTGCCAGCAGCCCGGGACCGGGACGGAATGAGCCTCAAGAGACCCAGTACTTC
>TRBJ2-3|TRBD1|TRBV30|many
CAWSPPGTGRLTDTQYF
TGTGCCTGGAGTCCACCCGGGACAGGGAGATTGACAGATACGCAGTATTTT
>TRBJ2-7|TRBD2|TRBV27|NA
CASSLRGGRADEQYF
TGTGCCAGCAGTTTAAGGGGCGGGAGGGCCGACGAGCAGTACTTC
>TRBJ2-7|NA|TRBV15|NA
CATSREVASSYEQYF
TGTGCCACCAGCAGAGAAGTGGCGAGCTCCTACGAGCAGTACTTC
>TRBJ2-2|NA|TRBV7-9|many
CAGSGSGTGELFF
TGTGCCGGCTCGGGTTCCGGGACCGGGGAGCTGTTTTTT
>TRBJ2-1|NA|TRBV3-1|many
CASSPGTLNEQFF
TGTGCCAGCAGCCCCGGGACTCTAAATGAGCAGTTCTTC
>TRBJ1-1|NA|TRBV18|many
CASSPELGTEAFF
TGTGCCAGCTCACCAGAACTAGGCACTGAAGCTTTCTTT
>TRBJ2-1|NA|TRBV18|many
CASSPDLYNEQFF
TGTGCCAGCTCGCCGGACTTATACAATGAGCAGTTCTTC
>TRBJ2-7|NA|TRBV28|many
CASSLYRGSYEQYF
TGTGCCAGCAGCTTATACCGGGGCTCCTACGAGCAGTACTTC
>TRBJ2-6|NA|TRBV11-1|few
CASSLRVGYSGANVLTF
TGTGCCAGCAGCTTAAGGGTGGGGTACTCTGGGGCCAACGTCCTGACTTTC
>TRBJ2-1|NA|TRBV20-1|many
CSARETGRYNEQFF
TGCAGTGCTAGAGAAACGGGTCGTTACAATGAGCAGTTCTTC
>TRBJ2-3|TRBD2|TRBV20-1|NA
CSARVGGGHDTQYF
TGCAGTGCTAGAGTTGGGGGAGGGCATGATACGCAGTATTTT